This T cell receptor beta chain was profiled in a study of control samples from healthy donors and cancer patients. Here immunoSEQ multiplex PCR was the method, and the copy in TCRdb shows in-frame clones only, minus some. The table records 190,000 or so clones, 90% to 95% of them present only once. CDR3 size: 13 residues. The V end lost 3 bases, the J end lost 1 base, and 6 bases lay between the germline ends. Per the germline V gene, CDR1 is KGHSH and CDR2 is LQKENI. This sequence was found in a man aged 18 to 30 in good health. V gene TRBV18 combines with J gene TRBJ1-1; D remains ambiguous. Sequencing used blood. The CDR3 DNA reads TGTGCCAGCTCACCCAACAAGAACACTGAAGCTTTCTTT. Translating it yields CASSPNKNTEAFF.